The present T cell receptor beta chain was sequenced within a study of T cells in Graves' hyperthyroidism and ophthalmopathy. At the level of the study: Peripheral blood specimens were obtained at initial diagnosis, prior to any treatment.

V was pared by 2 bases and J by 2 bases, with 10 bases between. The germline V gene encodes CDR1 SGHDT and CDR2 YYEEEE. CDR3 size: 14 residues. Among ophthalmopathy patients, the Clinical Activity Score reached at least 3, the NOSPECS grade reached at least 4, and duration remained under 3 months. TCR beta CDR3 region amplification was performed from RNA transcripts. Researchers ran a first-round RT-PCR on the TCR CDR3 using the HTBI primer set. TCRdb re-called the multiplex PCR reads with MiXCR, one entry per CDR3 protein. The sample yields hundreds of thousands of distinct CDR3 sequences, 14% to 15% seen once. Regarding the study as a whole: Ophthalmopathy, as predicted by the model, came a median approximately 6.5 months after the prediction.

This clonotype was found a few times. The antigen remains undetermined. The chain couples TRBV5-6 to TRBJ2-5; no reliable D call. The material sequenced was blood. This TCR was sampled from a woman in her forties with Graves' ophthalmopathy. Written as DNA, the CDR3 is TGTGCCAGCAGCTTTACATTTCGACAAGAGACCCAGTACTTC. This translates into CASSFTFRQETQYF.